The source of this T cell receptor beta chain is a study of CD8 T cells in Susac syndrome. With random hexamers, reverse transcription was performed on roughly 0.5 to 1 ug of RNA. TCRdb recomputed calls from the immunoSEQ multiplex PCR reads with MiXCR, one row per CDR3 protein. The sample lists around 200,000 distinct CDR3 sequences; almost 96% were seen once. The CDR3 extends over 16 amino acids. Germline V lookup: CDR1 KGHSH, CDR2 LQKENI. Trimming at V came to 3 bases and at J to 3 bases, leaving 11 bases not matched to a gene. The genes are TRBV18 and TRBJ2-7; 7 nucleotides line up with TRBD1. Material for sequencing was CD4+ T cells from PBMCs. The receptor was derived from a human donor with Susac syndrome. The CDR3 sequence: CASSPTSGTDYYEQYF. The CDR3 nucleotides read TGTGCCAGCTCACCGACTTCCGGGACAGACTACTACGAGCAGTACTTC.